This entry lists 31 T cell receptor beta chains sequenced from one sample in a study of cytomegalovirus exposure and HLA in healthy donors. Vbeta (60) and Jbeta (13) primers were used in the PCR. Clones were sequenced by immunoSEQ multiplex PCR, and TCRdb holds only the in-frame ones, with some missing. The sample gives 200,000 to 300,000 clones, about 80% of which show up once; 5.4% is in the top ten. The sequencing input was PBMCs. These TCRs come from a middle-aged woman in good health and CMV-seropositive.

Concerning this clone itself: Different DNA sequences within this sample yield the same CDR3. This chain connects TRBV6-5 to TRBJ2-5, with D possibly TRBD2 on 6 matching bases. This CDR3 is 12 amino acids long. The germline CDR1 and CDR2 sequences are MNHEY and SVGAGI. V was trimmed by 5 bases and J by 5 bases, leaving 9 bases between them. CDR3 region: CASSRGGETQYF. In nucleotides, the CDR3 is TGTGCCAGCAGTCGGGGAGGCGAGACCCAGTACTTC.

The V gene is TRBV7-9, the J gene TRBJ2-7; the match to TRBD2 covers 10 bases. Germline-derived CDR1 and CDR2 are SEHNR and FQNEAQ (reference sequence). With V trimmed by 2 bases and J by 2 bases, 3 bases remained unmatched. The CDR3 has 15 residues. The CDR3 DNA sequence: TGTGCCAGCAGCTTACTAGCGGGAGAGGCCTACGAGCAGTACTTC. This codes for CASSLLAGEAYEQYF.

CDR3 amino acids: CASSTQGTGGTRTQYF. In DNA form, the CDR3 reads TGCGCCAGCAGCACTCAGGGCACCGGGGGGACTAGGACCCAGTACTTC. The genes are TRBV4-1 and TRBJ2-5, with 8 bases fitting TRBD2. Germline V gives CDR1 MGHRA, CDR2 YSYEKL. The junction had 15 bases not matched to a gene; V was cut back by 5 bases and J by 7 bases. This CDR3 contains 16 residues.

The genes are TRBV7-2 and TRBJ2-1; 11 bases agree with TRBD2. CDR1 SGHTA and CDR2 FQGNSA come from the germline V gene. The CDR3 is 19 residues long. The V gene end was trimmed by 1 base and the J gene end by 1 base; junction bases not matched to a gene: 9. In DNA, the CDR3 is TGTGCCAGCAGCTTAGGCGGGCTAGCGGGAGGTAGGTCCTACAATGAGCAGTTCTTC. Translating it yields CASSLGGLAGGRSYNEQFF.

V usage is TRBV14 and J usage is TRBJ1-6; TRBD1 aligns across 7 bases. The CDR3 is 13 residues long. Germline trimming cut 4 bases from V and 8 bases from J; bases unmatched to any gene: 2. Germline V gene lookup returns CDR1 SGHDN and CDR2 FVKESK. The CDR3 protein is CASSRQGYSPLHF. In DNA form, the CDR3 reads TGTGCCAGCAGCCGACAGGGATATTCACCCCTCCACTTT.

The chain is built from TRBV6-5 and TRBJ1-5; D not certain. The V and J ends lost 5 bases and 4 bases respectively, with 15 bases between them. This CDR3 is built from 15 residues. Germline V gene sequence: CDR1 MNHEY, CDR2 SVGAGI. The CDR3: CASSPDWVGNQPQHF. In DNA, the CDR3 is TGTGCCAGCAGTCCTGACTGGGTCGGGAATCAGCCCCAGCATTTT.

Comments on this clone: This is likely a read error, given that the CDR3 carries no conserved phenylalanine or tryptophan at its end. No DNA is shown, since the ends of the CDR3 on it are uncertain; the CDR3 is the one TCRdb lists. The V and J genes are TRBV5-6 and TRBJ1-2. The CDR3 region is 10 residues in length, termini included. Looked up from germline, CDR1 is SGHDT and CDR2 is YYEEEE. The CDR3 sequence: CASPQIGRLG.

The J gene is TRBJ2-3, the V gene TRBV7-2; 10 bases are shared with TRBD1. The CDR3 extends over 16 amino acids. Per germline, CDR1 SGHTA and CDR2 FQGNSA. V trimming: 1 base; J trimming: 0 bases; junction bases outside the gene matches: 1. The CDR3 nucleotides read TGTGCCAGCAGCTTAGGGGACAGGGGAAGCACAGATACGCAGTATTTT. As protein: CASSLGDRGSTDTQYF.

The chain couples TRBV4-1 to TRBJ1-3; TRBD1 matches 10 bases. The length of the CDR3 is 16 residues. Germline V gene sequence: CDR1 MGHRA, CDR2 YSYEKL. V was clipped by 4 bases and J by 2 bases; unmatched bases: 5. This chain's CDR3 is CASSLGQGLTGNTIYF. CDR3 DNA: TGCGCCAGCAGCCTGGGACAGGGGTTAACTGGAAACACCATATATTTT.

The sample holds a few counts of this clone. V usage is TRBV2 and J usage is TRBJ1-6; 9 bases match TRBD1. This CDR3 is 14 amino acids long. From germline, CDR1 is SNHLY and CDR2 FYNNEI. V lost 3 bases to trimming and J lost 8 bases; unmatched junction nucleotides: 2. The CDR3 here is CASSEGQGYSPLHF. The CDR3 coding sequence is TGTGCCAGCAGTGAGGGACAGGGTTATTCACCCCTCCACTTT.

This chain uses TRBV6-5 with TRBJ2-7; TRBD1 aligns across 8 bases. The CDR3 is 15 residues long. V shed 4 bases, J shed 4 bases, and the junction held 9 bases outside the gene matches. Germline loops: CDR1 MNHEY, CDR2 SVGAGI. The CDR3 spells CASSSQTGVGYEQYF. In nucleotides, the CDR3 is TGTGCCAGCAGTTCTCAGACAGGGGTCGGGTACGAGCAGTACTTC.

The chain joins TRBV21-1 to TRBJ1-2; the table assigns TRBD1, which was not confirmed against the DNA. TRBV21-1 is reported as a pseudogene. The CDR3 has 16 amino acids. CDR3 bases: TGTGCCAGCAGCCCTCGACCCGAGGACATACCGAATGGCTACACCTTC. As protein: CASSPRPEDIPNGYTF.

V is TRBV5-1 and J is TRBJ1-3; D remains ambiguous. CDR3 length: 16 residues. V was clipped by 3 bases and J by 0 bases, with 13 bases between them. The V gene's germline CDR1 is SGHRS and CDR2 YFSETQ. CDR3 sequence reads: CASSWTASFSGNTIYF. The CDR3, as DNA: TGCGCCAGCAGCTGGACTGCGAGTTTCTCTGGAAACACCATATATTTT.

This chain uses TRBV14 with TRBJ2-1, with D maybe TRBD2 (5 bases). Trimming took 4 bases from V and 2 from J, leaving 12 bases between them. Germline V lookup: CDR1 SGHDN, CDR2 FVKESK. The CDR3 contains 15 residues. CDR3 DNA sequence: TGTGCCAGCAGCCGCCTGGCGGGCGCCTACAATGAGCAGTTCTTC. This sequence encodes CASSRLAGAYNEQFF.

The rearrangement links TRBV28 to TRBJ1-5; 7 bases match TRBD1. J gave up 5 bases and V 7 bases, and 2 bases lay outside the gene matches. Germline lookup yields CDR1 MDHEN and CDR2 SYDVKM. This CDR3 has 12 amino acids. The CDR3 spells CASNDRDQPQHF. The CDR3 coding sequence is TGTGCCAGCAACGACAGGGATCAGCCCCAGCATTTT.

The V gene is TRBV10-3, the J gene TRBJ1-1; 7 bases are a match to TRBD1. This CDR3 contains 15 residues. Germline V CDR1 and CDR2: ENHRY, SYGVKD. V shed 5 bases, J shed 2 bases, and the junction held 8 bases outside the gene matches. CDR3 coding DNA: TGTGCCATCAGTAAACTGACAGGGACTAACACTGAAGCTTTCTTT. The encoded protein is CAISKLTGTNTEAFF.

CDR3 nucleotide sequence: TGTGCCAGCAGACCGTCACTAGCGGGAGTATACGAGCAGTACTTC. Translation: CASRPSLAGVYEQYF. The chain uses TRBV7-2 and TRBJ2-7; 11 bases line up with TRBD2. Germline V gene sequence: CDR1 SGHTA, CDR2 FQGNSA. Germline trimming cut 6 bases from V and 4 bases from J; bases unmatched to any gene: 8. The length of the CDR3 is 15 residues.

The chain recombines TRBV5-1 with TRBJ1-1; no clear D. The CDR3 is 16 amino acids. The germline V gene has CDR1 SGHRS and CDR2 YFSETQ. V lost 4 bases to trimming and J lost 2 bases, with 18 bases between them. The CDR3 loop is CASSVTGWTINTEAFF. CDR3 DNA sequence: TGCGCCAGCAGCGTAACGGGGTGGACTATAAACACTGAAGCTTTCTTT.

This clone has more than one count but fewer than ten. V gene TRBV11-3 combines with J gene TRBJ1-1; D perhaps matches TRBD1 (5 bases). V was shortened by 8 bases and J by 3 bases, with 19 bases between the two germline ends. The CDR3 contains 15 residues. Germline CDR1 reads SGHNT; CDR2 reads YENEEA. Here the CDR3 DNA reads TGTGCCAGCCGCCGTCAGGGAAGGGGCCACACTGAAGCTTTCTTT. As protein: CASRRQGRGHTEAFF.

The V and J genes are TRBV18 and TRBJ1-1, with no clear D. The CDR3 extends over 14 amino acids. The V and J ends lost 1 base and 4 bases respectively, with 10 bases between them. From germline, CDR1 is KGHSH and CDR2 LQKENI. CDR3 sequence reads: CASSPQGAGTEAFF. CDR3 DNA sequence: TGTGCCAGCTCACCACAGGGAGCGGGCACTGAAGCTTTCTTT. The full variable domain, its missing parts supplied by reference TRBV18 and TRBJ1-1, is NAGVMQNPRHLVRRRGQEARLRCSPMKGHSHVYWYRQLPEEGLKFMVYLQKENIIDESGMPKERFSAEFPKEGPSILRIQQVVRGDSAAYFCASSPQGAGTEAFFGQGTRLTVV.

The chain links TRBV29-1 to TRBJ1-1; 11 bases agree with TRBD1. Per germline, CDR1 SQVTM and CDR2 ANQGSEA. The CDR3 is made up of 11 amino acids. Here the CDR3 DNA reads TGCCGCGGACAGGGGGCGACTGAAGCTTTCTTT. It yields the protein CRGQGATEAFF.

This rearrangement joins TRBV5-6 to TRBJ2-3; 9 nucleotides align to TRBD2. The CDR3 covers 15 residues. The germline gives CDR1 SGHDT, CDR2 YYEEEE. The V and J ends lost 0 bases and 5 bases, in that order; junction bases with no gene match: 4. The CDR3 nucleotides read TGTGCCAGCAGCTTGGGTAGCGGGAGTGGAGATACGCAGTATTTT. It translates to CASSLGSGSGDTQYF.

There are a few counts of this clone. The rearrangement uses TRBV9 and TRBJ2-2, with 13 bases lining up with TRBD2. Germline-derived CDR1 and CDR2 are SGDLS and YYNGEE. V was pared by 0 bases and J by 0 bases, with 2 bases of the junction left unmatched. This CDR3 is 18 amino acids long. The CDR3 loop reads CASSVGLAGGTNTGELFF. The CDR3 DNA reads TGTGCCAGCAGCGTAGGACTAGCGGGGGGAACGAACACCGGGGAGCTGTTTTTT.

This chain uses TRBV5-4 with TRBJ2-7, with 8 positions matching TRBD2. This CDR3 is 14 amino acids long. Germline V gene data show CDR1 as SGHNT and CDR2 as YYREEE (reference sequence). V was clipped by 1 base and J by 5 bases; unmatched bases: 5. CDR3 coding DNA: TGTGCCAGCAGCTTGACGGGAGGGCCGGACGAGCAGTACTTC. It translates to CASSLTGGPDEQYF.

The chain couples TRBV9 to TRBJ2-3; D not certain. The V gene's germline CDR1 is SGDLS and CDR2 YYNGEE. The CDR3 loop spans 14 amino acids. The V gene lost 0 bases and the J gene lost 3 bases, with 8 bases spanning the gap. CDR3 in amino acids: CASSVAEFTDTQYF. DNA for the CDR3: TGTGCCAGCAGCGTAGCTGAGTTTACAGATACGCAGTATTTT.

This chain links TRBV4-1 with TRBJ2-1; 11 bases are shared with TRBD2. Germline V gene lookup returns CDR1 MGHRA and CDR2 YSYEKL. V was pared by 3 bases and J by 10 bases, with 14 bases of the junction left unmatched. The CDR3 has 17 amino acids. The DNA for the CDR3 is TGCGCCAGCAGCCACCTACCAGGACTAGCGGGTGGGGGGGAGCAGTTCTTC. Protein sequence: CASSHLPGLAGGGEQFF.

CDR3 sequence: CASRGGDWQTVEAFF. Here the CDR3 DNA reads TGCGCCAGCCGGGGAGGGGATTGGCAGACAGTTGAAGCTTTCTTT. V is TRBV5-1 and J is TRBJ1-1; D possibly corresponds to TRBD1 (5 bases). Looked up from germline, CDR1 is SGHRS and CDR2 is YFSETQ. Trimming removed 7 bases from V and 7 bases from J, with 23 bases in between. CDR3 length: 15 amino acids.

The chain employs TRBV7-9 and TRBJ2-7; 13 bases map to TRBD2. The CDR3 is made up of 15 amino acids. Germline CDR1 is SEHNR and CDR2 is FQNEAQ (reference sequence). The junction had 6 bases not matched to a gene; V was cut back by 5 bases and J by 5 bases. The CDR3: CASSRRTSGSHEQYF. In DNA form, the CDR3 reads TGTGCCAGCAGCCGCCGGACTAGCGGGAGTCACGAGCAGTACTTC.

This clone was observed a few times. The CDR3 DNA is TGTGCCAGCAGAGACAACCGGGACAGCTATGGCTACACCTTC. Translated: CASRDNRDSYGYTF. V is TRBV6-6 and J is TRBJ1-2; 7 positions match TRBD1. The germline CDR1 and CDR2 sequences are MNHNY and SVGAGI (reference sequence). The CDR3 spans 14 residues. J gave up 4 bases and V 6 bases, and 8 bases lay outside the gene matches.

This chain connects TRBV5-1 to TRBJ2-3; D is unclear. The V and J ends lost 4 bases and 2 bases respectively, with 11 bases between them. This CDR3 spans 14 amino acids. In germline, CDR1 is SGHRS, CDR2 YFSETQ. The CDR3 spells CASSPEAATDTQYF. As DNA, the CDR3 is TGCGCCAGCAGCCCCGAAGCCGCCACAGATACGCAGTATTTT.

This rearrangement joins TRBV6-1 to TRBJ1-5; D uncertain. CDR1 is MNHNS and CDR2 is SASEGT in the germline V gene. The ends were cut back, 1 base at V and 4 bases at J, with 8 bases in the middle. The CDR3 is made up of 14 amino acids. CDR3 DNA: TGTGCCAGCAGTGAAGGTCGAGGGAATCAGCCCCAGCATTTT. Its translation is CASSEGRGNQPQHF.